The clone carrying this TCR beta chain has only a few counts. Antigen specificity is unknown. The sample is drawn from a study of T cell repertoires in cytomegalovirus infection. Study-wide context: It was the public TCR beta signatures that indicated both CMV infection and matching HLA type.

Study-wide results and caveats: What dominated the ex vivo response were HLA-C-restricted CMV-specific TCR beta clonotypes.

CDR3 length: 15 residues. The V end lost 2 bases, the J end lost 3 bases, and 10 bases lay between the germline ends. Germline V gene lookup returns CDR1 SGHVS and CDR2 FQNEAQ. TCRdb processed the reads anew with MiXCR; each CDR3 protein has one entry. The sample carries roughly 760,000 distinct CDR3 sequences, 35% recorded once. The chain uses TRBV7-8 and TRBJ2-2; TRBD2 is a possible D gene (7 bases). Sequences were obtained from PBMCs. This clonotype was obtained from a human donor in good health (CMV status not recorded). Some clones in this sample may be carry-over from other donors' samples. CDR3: CASSLRGGDTGELFF. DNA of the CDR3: TGTGCCAGCAGCTTAAGGGGGGGGGACACCGGGGAGCTGTTTTTT. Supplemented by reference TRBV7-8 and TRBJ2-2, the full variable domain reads GAGVSQSPRYKVAKRGQDVALRCDPISGHVSLFWYQQALGQGPEFLTYFQNEAQLDKSGLPSDRFFAERPEGSVSTLKIQRTQQEDSAVYLCASSLRGGDTGELFFGEGSRLTVL.